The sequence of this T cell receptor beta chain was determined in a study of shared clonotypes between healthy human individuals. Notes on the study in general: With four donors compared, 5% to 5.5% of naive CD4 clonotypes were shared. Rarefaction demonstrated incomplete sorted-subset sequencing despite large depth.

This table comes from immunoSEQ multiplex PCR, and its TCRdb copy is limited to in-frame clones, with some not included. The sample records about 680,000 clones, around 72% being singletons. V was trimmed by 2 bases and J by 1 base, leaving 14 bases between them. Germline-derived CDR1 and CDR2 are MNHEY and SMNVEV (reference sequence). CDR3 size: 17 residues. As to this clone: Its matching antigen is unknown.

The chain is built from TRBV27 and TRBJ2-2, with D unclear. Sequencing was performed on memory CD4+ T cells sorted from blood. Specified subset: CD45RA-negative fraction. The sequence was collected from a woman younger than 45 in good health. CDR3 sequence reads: CASSLRFRQQNTGELFF. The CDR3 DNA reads TGTGCCAGCAGTTTACGGTTTCGGCAACAGAACACCGGGGAGCTGTTTTTT.